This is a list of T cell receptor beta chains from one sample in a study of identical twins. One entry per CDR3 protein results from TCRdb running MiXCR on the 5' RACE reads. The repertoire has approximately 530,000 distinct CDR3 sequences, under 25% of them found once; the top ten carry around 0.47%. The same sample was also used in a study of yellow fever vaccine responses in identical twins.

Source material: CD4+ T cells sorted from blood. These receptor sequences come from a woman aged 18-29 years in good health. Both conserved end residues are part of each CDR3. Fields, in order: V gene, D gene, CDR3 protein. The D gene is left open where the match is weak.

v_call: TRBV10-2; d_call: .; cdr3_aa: CASSESNGNQPQHF
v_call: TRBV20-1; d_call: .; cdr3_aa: CSARGTPSNYGYTF
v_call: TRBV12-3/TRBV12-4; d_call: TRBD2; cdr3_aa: CASSHLTSFSDTQYF
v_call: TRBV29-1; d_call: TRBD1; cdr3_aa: CSVYRQGETGGTQYF
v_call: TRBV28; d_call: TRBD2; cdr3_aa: CASKGSGGAETQYF
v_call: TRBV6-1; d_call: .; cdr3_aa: CASREGRLDTQYF
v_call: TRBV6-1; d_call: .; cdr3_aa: CASSPGRKVVNEQYF
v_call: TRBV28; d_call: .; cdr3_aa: CASSLIGSGANVLTF
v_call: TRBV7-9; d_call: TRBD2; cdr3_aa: CASSSSPSGGALNEQFF
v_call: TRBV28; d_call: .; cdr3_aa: CASRLPGGPNNEQFF
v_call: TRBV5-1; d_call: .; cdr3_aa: CASSINRDYEQYF
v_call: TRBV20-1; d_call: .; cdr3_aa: CRAGYETQYF
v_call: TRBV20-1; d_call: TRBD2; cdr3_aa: CSARKASGGPGFF
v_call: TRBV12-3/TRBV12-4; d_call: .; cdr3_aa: CASRLTETEAFF
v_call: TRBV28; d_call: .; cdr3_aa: CASSRSSGANVLTF
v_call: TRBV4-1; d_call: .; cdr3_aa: CASSLERWETQYF
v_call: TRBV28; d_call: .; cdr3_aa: CASSSDTGETQYF
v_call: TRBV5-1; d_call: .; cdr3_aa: CASSLEDLRGYTF
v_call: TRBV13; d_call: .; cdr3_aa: CASSSRTFLNEQFF
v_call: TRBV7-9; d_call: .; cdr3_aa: CASSHKGRGADTEAFF
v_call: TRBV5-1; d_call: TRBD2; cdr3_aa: CASRGGDAETQYF
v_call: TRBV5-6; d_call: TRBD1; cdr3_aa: CASSFTGVDYEQYF
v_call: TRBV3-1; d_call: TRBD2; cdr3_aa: CASSQQLAGVDTQYF
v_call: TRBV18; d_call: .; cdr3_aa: CASSPFRQGVRETQYF
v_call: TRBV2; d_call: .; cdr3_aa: CASSESDEQFF
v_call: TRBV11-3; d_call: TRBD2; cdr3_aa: CASSLGEGGPGLAGLEQFF
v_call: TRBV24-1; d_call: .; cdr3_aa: CATRDKADTQYF
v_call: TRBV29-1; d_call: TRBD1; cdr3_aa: CSVIWTGGNTEAFF
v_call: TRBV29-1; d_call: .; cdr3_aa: CSVVGQGLIEQFF
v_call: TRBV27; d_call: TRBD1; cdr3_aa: CASSLRTGLYEQYF
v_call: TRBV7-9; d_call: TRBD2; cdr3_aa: CASSLTGGPGADTQYF
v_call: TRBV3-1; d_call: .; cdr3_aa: CASSQERGGLATKNIQYF
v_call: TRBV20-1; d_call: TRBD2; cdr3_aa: CSARLAGGGNEQLF
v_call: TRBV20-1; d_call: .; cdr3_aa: CSARDPGSSSTDTQYF
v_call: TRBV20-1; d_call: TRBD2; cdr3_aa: CSARPGLAGRGELFF
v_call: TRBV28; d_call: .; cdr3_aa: CASSPPGRGAIEAFF
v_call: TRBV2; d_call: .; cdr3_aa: CASSVAVWVTDTQYF
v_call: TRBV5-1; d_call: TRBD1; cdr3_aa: CASSVDRATEAFF
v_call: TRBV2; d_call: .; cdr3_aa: CASRSTGELFF
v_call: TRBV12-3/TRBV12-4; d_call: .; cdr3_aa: CASSLPHTGSYEQYF
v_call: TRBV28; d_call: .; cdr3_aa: CASSLREGLYGYTF
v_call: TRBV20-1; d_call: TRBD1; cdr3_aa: CSARRGQGPGELFF
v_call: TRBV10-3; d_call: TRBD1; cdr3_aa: CAISGGQLSSYEQYF
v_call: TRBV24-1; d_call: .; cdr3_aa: CATSTRANEQFF
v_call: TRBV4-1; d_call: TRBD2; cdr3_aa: CASSQEGTGGPPDTQYF
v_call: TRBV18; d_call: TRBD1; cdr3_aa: CASSQGQGDVAFF
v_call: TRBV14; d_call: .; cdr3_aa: CASSRSLGYYNEQFF
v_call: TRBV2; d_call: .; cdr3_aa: CASSEKTGGETQYF
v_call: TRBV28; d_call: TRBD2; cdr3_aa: CASLGLAGVYEQYF
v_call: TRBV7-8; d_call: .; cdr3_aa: CASSLRGVGSYEQYF
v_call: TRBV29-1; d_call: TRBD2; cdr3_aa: CSVEVHSGALNTGELFF